One and the same sample provided the 30 T cell receptor beta chains below, sequenced in a study of shared T cell receptors in the human thymus. Profiled with immunoSEQ multiplex PCR; TCRdb holds only in-frame clones, not every one. The profile covers 600,000 to 900,000 clones, with 70% to 90% appearing a single time and more than 0.01% taken by the ten largest. These data were likewise used in another study, on human thymus T cells.

Sequencing was done on a sample of thymocytes. These receptors all stem from a girl less than two years old with a congenital heart defect.

The rearrangement links TRBV11-2 to TRBJ1-1; D perhaps matches TRBD1 (5 bases). Trimming took off 1 base at V and 1 base at J, with 16 bases between the two ends. Germline-derived CDR1 and CDR2 are SGHAT and FQNNGV. CDR3 length equals 17 residues. For the CDR3, the DNA is TGTGCCAGCAGCTTAGTCACACAGGTTGAGGAGAACACTGAAGCTTTCTTT. This sequence encodes CASSLVTQVEENTEAFF.

A word on this clone: The sample carries other DNA sequences with the same CDR3. This chain connects TRBV7-2 to TRBJ1-3; D not certain. Trimming removed 3 bases from V and 4 bases from J, with 7 bases in between. Germline V lookup: CDR1 SGHTA, CDR2 FQGNSA. The CDR3 is made up of 13 amino acids. The CDR3 DNA follows: TGTGCCAGCAGCTTTCTCTCCGGAAACACCATATATTTT. It encodes CASSFLSGNTIYF.

This rearrangement joins TRBV7-9 to TRBJ2-7, with a weak D call TRBD1 (5 bases). This CDR3 has 16 residues. V lost 5 bases and J 6 bases, leaving 23 bases between the germline ends. The germline gives CDR1 SEHNR, CDR2 FQNEAQ (reference sequence). CDR3 in DNA: TGTGCCAGCAGCCTAACTCCCGCAGGGCTCGGGCTCGAGCAGTACTTC. Protein: CASSLTPAGLGLEQYF.

V gene TRBV4-1 combines with J gene TRBJ2-2; 8 bases are a match to TRBD1. From germline, CDR1 is MGHRA and CDR2 YSYEKL. This CDR3 contains 17 residues. J lost 8 bases, V lost 2 bases, and 13 bases had no gene match. CDR3 protein: CASSQLRDRRGPGELFF. The CDR3 DNA reads TGCGCCAGCAGCCAACTCAGGGACAGGAGGGGGCCGGGGGAGCTGTTTTTT.

This chain links TRBV9 with TRBJ1-5; 7 positions match TRBD1. CDR1 is SGDLS, CDR2 YYNGEE, per germline. The CDR3 covers 17 residues. J gave up 5 bases and V 0 bases, and 11 bases lay outside the gene matches. The CDR3 here is CASSVGQGEVGDQPQHF. Here the CDR3 DNA reads TGTGCCAGCAGCGTAGGGCAGGGGGAGGTTGGTGATCAGCCCCAGCATTTT.

The chain couples TRBV5-5 to TRBJ2-3; D perhaps matches TRBD1 (5 bases). Germline V gives CDR1 SGHKS, CDR2 YYEKEE (reference sequence). The CDR3 totals 16 residues. V was clipped by 0 bases and J by 4 bases, with 15 bases between them. CDR3 loop: CASSLVTGPRADTQYF. For the CDR3, the DNA is TGTGCCAGCAGCTTGGTAACAGGTCCCAGGGCAGATACGCAGTATTTT.

The chain recombines TRBV7-2 with TRBJ2-1; 9 bases agree with TRBD2. Germline CDR1 and CDR2: SGHTA and FQGNSA. Unmatched junction bases numbered 5, after V lost 4 bases and J lost 4 bases. The CDR3 is made up of 15 amino acids. CDR3 region: CASSSRSGGYNEQFF. CDR3 coding DNA: TGTGCCAGCAGCTCGCGCAGCGGGGGGTACAATGAGCAGTTCTTC.

V usage is TRBV6-5 and J usage is TRBJ1-1; TRBD1 might be the D (5 bases). V was trimmed by 4 bases and J by 7 bases, leaving 13 bases between them. This CDR3 spans 13 amino acids. The germline CDR1 and CDR2 sequences are MNHEY and SVGAGI. CDR3 DNA sequence: TGTGCCAGCAGTTCTCGGGGGTGGGGTGAAGCTTTCTTT. As protein: CASSSRGWGEAFF.

The rearrangement links TRBV4-3 to TRBJ1-2; D is unclear. This CDR3 has 18 amino acids. The V end was cut by 0 bases, the J end by 4 bases, with 21 bases between. CDR1 is LGHNA and CDR2 is YSLEER in the germline V gene. CDR3 bases: TGCGCCAGCAGCCAAGATATTTCAAGGAGGGAGGGAGGCTATGGCTACACCTTC. This encodes CASSQDISRREGGYGYTF.

The V call is TRBV6-4, the J call TRBJ2-3; TRBD2 is a possible D gene (6 bases). Germline CDR1 reads MRHNA; CDR2 reads SNTAGT. With 0 bases removed from V and 2 bases from J, the gap between germline ends came to 12 bases. This CDR3 comprises 16 residues. CDR3 sequence (DNA): TGTGCCAGCAGTGACTCTATAGGACTATCCACAGATACGCAGTATTTT. This codes for CASSDSIGLSTDTQYF.

Only a few counts were recorded for this clone. In DNA, the CDR3 is TGTGCCAGCATCACCAGGGGGCGCGGGGAAGAGACCCAGTACTTC. It specifies CASITRGRGEETQYF. The chain links TRBV28 to TRBJ2-5; 8 nucleotides agree with TRBD1. Unmatched junction bases numbered 10, after V lost 7 bases and J lost 3 bases. The germline CDR1 and CDR2 sequences are MDHEN and SYDVKM. The CDR3 runs to 15 residues.

This chain joins TRBV9 and TRBJ2-7; tentatively, D is TRBD1 (5 bases). There are 15 residues in the CDR3. Deletions cut 0 bases from V and 0 bases from J, with 10 bases between. The germline V gene encodes CDR1 SGDLS and CDR2 YYNGEE. CDR3 DNA sequence: TGTGCCAGCAGCGTAGGCTCAGGGAACTCCTACGAGCAGTACTTC. Encoded protein: CASSVGSGNSYEQYF. The variable domain in full, with the rest retrieved from reference TRBV9 and TRBJ2-7, is DSGVTQTPKHLITATGQRVTLRCSPRSGDLSVYWYQQSLDQGLQFLIQYYNGEERAKGNILERFSAQQFPDLHSELNLSSLELGDSALYFCASSVGSGNSYEQYFGPGTRLTVT.

The chain is built from TRBV5-1 and TRBJ1-1; D unclear. The CDR3 runs to 18 residues. The V gene's germline CDR1 is SGHRS and CDR2 YFSETQ. The V end was cut by 2 bases, the J end by 3 bases, with 23 bases between. The CDR3 DNA reads TGCGCCAGCAGCTTAAGGCCGGGCGGAGATATGAGGGACACTGAAGCTTTCTTT. Translation: CASSLRPGGDMRDTEAFF.

CDR3: CASSLLQNRGTNYGYTF. The CDR3 DNA sequence: TGTGCCAGCAGCTTATTACAAAACAGGGGGACTAACTATGGCTACACCTTC. This chain uses TRBV5-5 with TRBJ1-2, with 8 bases that match TRBD1. This CDR3 contains 17 residues. CDR1 is SGHKS and CDR2 is YYEKEE in the germline V gene (reference sequence). V was clipped by 2 bases and J by 0 bases; unmatched bases: 9.

The rearrangement links TRBV7-9 to TRBJ1-2, with 11 bases matching TRBD1. V lost 10 bases, J lost 8 bases, and 18 bases stayed unmatched. This CDR3 spans 16 amino acids. Germline V gene sequence: CDR1 SEHNR, CDR2 FQNEAQ (reference sequence). The CDR3 DNA sequence: TGTGCCACCCCCGGGCCGACCGGGACAGGGGGACGGGGCTACACCTTC. Protein product: CATPGPTGTGGRGYTF.

This clone was seen more than once but under ten times. This specimen includes other DNA sequences encoding the same CDR3. J is TRBJ1-2 and V is TRBV18; tentatively, D is TRBD1 (5 bases). Trimming removed 3 bases from V and 3 bases from J, with 8 bases in between. The CDR3 totals 13 residues. Per germline, CDR1 KGHSH and CDR2 LQKENI. The CDR3: CASSPDRDYGYTF. In DNA, the CDR3 is TGTGCCAGCTCACCCGACAGAGACTATGGCTACACCTTC.

The V and J genes are TRBV7-8 and TRBJ1-1; 9 nucleotides match TRBD1. Germline CDR1 is SGHVS and CDR2 is FQNEAQ. J lost 7 bases, V lost 5 bases, and 14 bases had no gene match. CDR3 length: 16 residues. CDR3 sequence reads: CASSPLRDREDGEAFF. The CDR3, as DNA: TGTGCCAGCAGCCCCCTAAGGGACAGGGAGGATGGTGAAGCTTTCTTT.

The rearrangement joins TRBV6-1 to TRBJ2-5; D gene uncertain. Germline-derived CDR1 and CDR2 are MNHNS and SASEGT. Trimming removed 4 bases at V and 1 base at J, with 10 bases between. The CDR3 loop spans 14 amino acids. The DNA of the CDR3 is TGTGCCAGCAGTGTGCGAATTACCCAAGAGACCCAGTACTTC. As protein: CASSVRITQETQYF.

The chain uses TRBV19 and TRBJ1-5, with 8 bases identical to TRBD1. The CDR3 length is 15 residues. The J segment lost 6 bases and the V segment lost 6 bases, leaving 10 bases of the junction unmatched. CDR1 LNHDA and CDR2 SQIVND come from the germline V gene (reference sequence). The CDR3: CASRNRGGAGQPQHF. CDR3 in DNA: TGTGCCAGTAGAAACAGGGGGGGCGCCGGTCAGCCCCAGCATTTT.

The chain uses TRBV27 and TRBJ1-1, with D possibly TRBD1 on 6 matching bases. CDR1 is MNHEY, CDR2 SMNVEV, per germline (reference sequence). The CDR3 extends over 13 amino acids. Trimming cost V 6 bases and J 2 bases, with 10 bases left between them. This CDR3 reads CASRIQGNTEAFF. CDR3 DNA: TGTGCCAGCAGGATACAGGGAAACACTGAAGCTTTCTTT.

This clone is a singleton in its sample. The chain carries TRBV7-9 and TRBJ1-2, with 7 bases identical to TRBD1. This CDR3 contains 15 residues. Germline V lookup: CDR1 SEHNR, CDR2 FQNEAQ (reference sequence). V lost 5 bases and J lost 6; bases outside the gene matches: 12. The CDR3 DNA sequence: TGTGCCAGCAGCCCCCCGACAGGGCTGCAGGATGGCTACACCTTC. It translates to CASSPPTGLQDGYTF.

This sequence joins TRBV5-6 and TRBJ2-7, with D possibly being TRBD1 (5 bases). CDR1 and CDR2 (germline): SGHDT, YYEEEE. The CDR3 loop spans 16 amino acids. Deletions cut 2 bases from V and 2 bases from J, with 17 bases between. The CDR3: CASSLGYYRKTYEQYF. CDR3 DNA sequence: TGTGCCAGCAGCTTAGGATATTACAGGAAGACCTACGAGCAGTACTTC. The whole variable domain, remainder taken from reference TRBV5-6 and TRBJ2-7, is DAGVTQSPTHLIKTRGQQVTLRCSPKSGHDTVSWYQQALGQGPQFIFQYYEEEERQRGNFPDRFSGHQFPNYSSELNVNALLLGDSALYLCASSLGYYRKTYEQYFGPGTRLTVT.

This chain joins TRBV5-5 and TRBJ2-7; D may be TRBD1 (5 bases). Germline-derived CDR1 and CDR2 are SGHKS and YYEKEE (reference sequence). V lost 2 bases to trimming and J lost 2 bases, with 14 bases between them. The CDR3 runs to 15 residues. The chain's CDR3 is CASSLLRQGPYEQYF. The CDR3, as DNA: TGTGCCAGCAGCTTATTAAGGCAGGGTCCCTACGAGCAGTACTTC.

This chain joins TRBV27 and TRBJ2-2; D possibly corresponds to TRBD2 (7 bases). There are 15 residues in the CDR3. Germline CDR1 is MNHEY and CDR2 is SMNVEV (reference sequence). Trimming pared 7 bases from V and 6 bases from J, leaving 18 bases between. DNA of the CDR3: TGTGCCAGCACCCGACCCGGGGGGCGGGCCGGGGAGCTGTTTTTT. Translating it yields CASTRPGGRAGELFF.

As regards this clone: Sequence at one end of the junction differs from germline and may be a read error. The CDR3 spells CITVRQADTYEQYF. The CDR3 coding sequence is TGCATTACAGTTAGACAGGCCGATACCTACGAGCAGTACTTC. V usage is TRBV6-5 and J usage is TRBJ2-7, with a weak D call TRBD1 (6 bases). The CDR3 runs 14 residues. Germline CDR1 reads MNHEY; CDR2 reads SVGAGI.

The chain links TRBV14 to TRBJ1-2; 8 bases align to TRBD1. Germline CDR1 and CDR2: SGHDN and FVKESK. Trimming at V came to 4 bases and at J to 0 bases, leaving 7 bases not matched to a gene. This CDR3 contains 16 residues. The CDR3 DNA reads as TGTGCCAGCAGCCTGGGACAGGTGGAATCTAACTATGGCTACACCTTC. Residues: CASSLGQVESNYGYTF.

V usage is TRBV10-3 and J usage is TRBJ1-2; tentative D call: TRBD1 (6 bases). V lost 8 bases and J lost 6, with 19 bases in between. The germline V gene encodes CDR1 ENHRY and CDR2 SYGVKD. The CDR3 is 14 amino acids. The CDR3 region has the DNA TGTGCCATCCCCGCCTTAGGGGGGGCCGATGGCTACACCTTC. The encoded protein is CAIPALGGADGYTF.

The gene calls are TRBV10-3 and TRBJ2-1, with 8 nucleotides matching TRBD2. This CDR3 has 13 amino acids. The trim removed 0 bases at V and 15 bases at J, leaving 7 bases unmatched. Germline V lookup: CDR1 ENHRY, CDR2 SYGVKD. In nucleotides, the CDR3 is TGTGCCATCAGTGAGTCGAGGGCGGGGGGAGCGTTCTTC. Its protein is CAISESRAGGAFF.

V and J are TRBV7-2 and TRBJ2-7, with a weak D call TRBD2 (6 bases). The CDR3 sequence is 15 residues long. Germline values: CDR1 SGHTA, CDR2 FQGNSA. V dropped 5 bases and J dropped 0 bases, with 14 bases sitting between them. The CDR3 loop reads CASSPSAGSSYEQYF. In DNA form, the CDR3 reads TGTGCCAGCAGCCCCTCTGCCGGGAGCTCCTACGAGCAGTACTTC.

The V and J genes are TRBV13 and TRBJ2-7, with 10 bases that match TRBD2. Trimming took 2 bases from V and 3 from J; bases not matched to a gene: 10. The CDR3 covers 17 residues. Germline-derived CDR1 and CDR2 are PRHDT and FYEKMQ (reference sequence). As DNA, the CDR3 is TGTGCCAGCAGCTTAAGCGGGGGGGCAGGGGGAAACTACGAGCAGTACTTC. Translated, it gives CASSLSGGAGGNYEQYF.